The present T cell receptor (beta chain) was sequenced within a study of OX40 agonist ivuxolimab in advanced cancers. Across the whole study: A mean age of roughly 66 years, range 23 to 79, was recorded, and approximately 80% were male. Partial responses occurred in three patients (one hepatocellular carcinoma, two cutaneous melanoma). Findings and caveats of the study: Certain nonresponding patients likewise had low normalized T-cell clonal expansion. Averaging showed that CD8+ T cells had more expanded clones than CD4+ did.

On this clone itself: As yet, its antigen is unknown.

Produced via immunoSEQ multiplex PCR; TCRdb's table is partial and in-frame only. The top ten clones hold 1.1% of a sample with about 140,000 clones, roughly nine tenths of them seen once. The CDR3 has 15 residues. The TCR comes from an adult with an advanced solid tumor such as melanoma, head and neck, liver or kidney cancer. Material: CD4+ or CD8+ T cells sorted from blood, obtained in a trial of the OX40 agonist ivuxolimab. The genes are TRBV21-1 and TRBJ2-1; TRBD2 is taken as the D call from the table, unchecked against the DNA. TRBV21-1 is an annotated pseudogene. The CDR3 sequence is CASSRLTSDYNEQFF. Written as DNA, the CDR3 is TGTGCCAGCAGCCGTCTGACTAGCGACTACAATGAGCAGTTCTTC.